This T cell receptor beta chain was recorded in a study of blood T cell repertoires in COVID-19. For the study at large: Acute and convalescent COVID-19 samples came from the United States, Italy and Spain. PBMCs, B-cell-depleted T cells, or T cells provided the cDNA or gDNA that made up the material.

This CDR3 comprises 15 residues. Germline assignment: CDR1 LGHNA and CDR2 YNFKEQ. The V gene lost 0 bases and the J gene lost 4 bases, with 10 bases spanning the gap. Authors' processing steps: Quantification of nucleated cells was approximated via reference gene primer amplification. Clones were read by immunoSEQ multiplex PCR, and TCRdb kept only the in-frame ones, dropping some. The V and J calls and clone size come from that table; D and trimming were worked out from the DNA. Here the sample spans about 69,000 clones, 75% to 90% being singletons. Patients at the Seattle site were enrolled during active infection and followed longitudinally.

V and J are TRBV4-2 and TRBJ1-5; D unclear. The sequenced sample consisted of peripheral blood. This TCR was sampled from a man aged 35 to 55 with COVID-19, enrolled during active disease. CDR3 region: CASSQDLAQNQPQHF. DNA for the CDR3: TGTGCCAGCAGCCAAGATCTAGCTCAAAATCAGCCCCAGCATTTT.